Detailed here is one TCR beta chain. The antigen is not known. Distinct nucleotide sequences in the sample also encode this CDR3. The data stem from a study of cytomegalovirus exposure and HLA in healthy donors. Study conclusions and caveats: When the data were analyzed later, several of the most significant clusters appeared to be linked to common viral pathogens.

Both 60 Vbeta primers and 13 Jbeta primers went into the PCR. Per the original data handling: In a later analysis, 80 million to 100 million unique TCR beta chains included roughly 11 million shared by two or more donors. Profiled with immunoSEQ multiplex PCR; TCRdb holds only in-frame clones, not every one. V, J and clone size derive from that table, while D and trimming were established from the DNA sequence. The repertoire includes some 100,000 clones, roughly four fifths of them detected once, and roughly 13% sits in the top ten. The CDR3 contains 11 residues. The V gene lost 3 bases and the J gene lost 4 bases, with 3 bases spanning the gap. Germline loops: CDR1 SGHRS, CDR2 YFSETQ.

The origin of this receptor is a male donor in good health and CMV-seropositive. The sequencing sample was made of PBMCs. The chain carries TRBV5-1 and TRBJ2-3, with D unclear. The CDR3 bases are TGCGCCAGCAGCTCTGCAGATACGCAGTATTTT. It encodes CASSSADTQYF. Variable domain in full (rest from reference TRBV5-1 and TRBJ2-3): KAGVTQTPRYLIKTRGQQVTLSCSPISGHRSVSWYQQTPGQGLQFLFEYFSETQRNKGNFPGRFSGRQFSNSRSEMNVSTLELGDSALYLCASSSADTQYFGPGTRLTVL.